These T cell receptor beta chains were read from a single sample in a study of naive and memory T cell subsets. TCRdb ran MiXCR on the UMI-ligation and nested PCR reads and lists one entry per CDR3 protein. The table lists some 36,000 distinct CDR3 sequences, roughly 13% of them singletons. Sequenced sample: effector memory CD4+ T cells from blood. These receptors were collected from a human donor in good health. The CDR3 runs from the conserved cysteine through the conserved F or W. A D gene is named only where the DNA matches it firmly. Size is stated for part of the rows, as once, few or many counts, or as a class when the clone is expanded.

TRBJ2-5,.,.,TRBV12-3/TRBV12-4,CASSWDGEETQYF,TGTGCCAGCAGTTGGGACGGGGAAGAGACCCAGTACTTC
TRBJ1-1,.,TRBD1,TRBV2,CASSPTGFTEAFF,TGTGCCAGCAGTCCGACAGGGTTCACTGAAGCTTTCTTT
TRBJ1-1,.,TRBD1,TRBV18,CASSRDRDTEAFF,TGTGCCAGCTCCCGAGACAGGGACACTGAAGCTTTCTTT
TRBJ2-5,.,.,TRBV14,CASSFMTGVETQYF,TGTGCCAGCAGCTTTATGACCGGGGTGGAGACCCAGTACTTC
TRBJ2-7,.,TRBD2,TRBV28,CASSVTSGRNEQYF,TGTGCCAGCAGCGTGACTAGCGGGAGGAACGAGCAGTACTTC
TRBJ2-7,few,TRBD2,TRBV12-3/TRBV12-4,CASSPPPGTSLYEQYF,TGTGCCAGCAGCCCACCCCCCGGGACTAGTCTCTACGAGCAGTACTTC
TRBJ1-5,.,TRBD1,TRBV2,CASSELEGAGNQPQHF,TGTGCCAGCAGTGAACTCGAGGGGGCAGGTAATCAGCCCCAGCATTTT
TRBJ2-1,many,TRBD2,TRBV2,CASRLAVTYNEQFF,TGTGCCAGCAGACTAGCGGTTACCTACAATGAGCAGTTCTTC
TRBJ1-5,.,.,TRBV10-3,CAISDSGEHNQPQHF,TGTGCCATCAGTGACTCCGGGGAGCACAATCAGCCCCAGCATTTT
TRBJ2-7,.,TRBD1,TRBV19,CASSAWDRGTYEQYF,TGTGCCAGTAGTGCCTGGGACAGGGGAACCTACGAGCAGTACTTC
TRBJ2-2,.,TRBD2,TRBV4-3,CASSQQRGLAGGNTGELFF,TGCGCCAGCAGCCAACAAAGGGGACTAGCGGGAGGGAACACCGGGGAGCTGTTTTTT
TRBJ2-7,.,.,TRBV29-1,CSVTEGLYEQYF,TGCAGCGTCACGGAGGGCCTTTACGAGCAGTACTTC
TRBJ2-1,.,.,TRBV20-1,CSAKTVSGLDNEQFF,TGCAGTGCGAAGACCGTTAGCGGTCTGGACAATGAGCAGTTCTTC
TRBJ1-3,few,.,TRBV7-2,CASSFASSGNTIYF,TGTGCCAGCAGCTTTGCGAGCTCTGGAAACACCATATATTTT
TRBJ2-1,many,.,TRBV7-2,CASRDTRTALYNEQFF,TGTGCCAGCAGGGACACTAGGACCGCGCTCTACAATGAGCAGTTCTTC
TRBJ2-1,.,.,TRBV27,CASSSGRSLGNEQFF,TGTGCCAGCAGTTCCGGGAGATCATTGGGCAATGAGCAGTTCTTC
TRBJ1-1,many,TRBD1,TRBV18,CASSQGHRGTEAFF,TGTGCCAGCTCACAGGGTCACAGGGGAACTGAAGCTTTCTTT
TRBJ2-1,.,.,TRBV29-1,CSVEETSSSYNEQFF,TGCAGCGTTGAAGAAACCAGTAGCTCCTACAATGAGCAGTTCTTC
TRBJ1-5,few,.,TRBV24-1,CATSAQGSNQPQHF,TGTGCCACCAGTGCACAGGGAAGCAATCAGCCCCAGCATTTT
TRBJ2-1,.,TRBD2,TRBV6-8,CARNKKDTGSGRVSNEQFF,TGTGCCAGGAATAAGAAGGACACCGGAAGCGGGAGGGTTTCCAATGAGCAGTTCTTC
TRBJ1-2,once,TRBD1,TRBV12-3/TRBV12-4,CASSPGTGNDYGYTF,TGTGCCAGCAGCCCTGGGACAGGGAACGACTATGGCTACACCTTC
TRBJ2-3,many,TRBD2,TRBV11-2,CASSALAGGPDTQYF,TGTGCCAGCAGCGCACTAGCGGGAGGACCAGATACGCAGTATTTT
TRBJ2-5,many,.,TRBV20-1,CSAKVMGRIKEETQYF,TGCAGTGCCAAGGTTATGGGCAGGATTAAGGAGGAGACCCAGTACTTC
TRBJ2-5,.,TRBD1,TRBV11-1,CASSFPGTGVETQYF,TGTGCCAGCAGCTTCCCCGGGACAGGGGTAGAGACCCAGTACTTC
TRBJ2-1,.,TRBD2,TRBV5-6,CASSFLEREEGEQFF,TGTGCCAGCAGCTTTTTGGAACGGGAGGAGGGTGAGCAGTTCTTC
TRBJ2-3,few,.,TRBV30,CAWDCARGDTQYF,TGTGCCTGGGACTGCGCAAGAGGAGATACGCAGTATTTT
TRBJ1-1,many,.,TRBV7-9,CASSLFGTEAFF,TGTGCCAGCAGCTTATTCGGGACTGAAGCTTTCTTT
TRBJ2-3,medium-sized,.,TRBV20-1,CSAVNQADTQYF,TGCAGTGCGGTGAATCAGGCAGATACGCAGTATTTT
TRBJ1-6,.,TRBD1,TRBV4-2,CASSQDDRAIYNSPLHF,TGTGCCAGCAGCCAAGATGACAGGGCAATCTATAATTCACCCCTCCACTTT
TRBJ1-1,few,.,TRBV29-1,CSVGATTEAFF,TGCAGCGTTGGGGCGACAACTGAAGCTTTCTTT
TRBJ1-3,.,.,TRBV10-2,CASSLGLSGNTIYF,TGCGCCAGCAGCTTAGGGCTCTCTGGAAACACCATATATTTT
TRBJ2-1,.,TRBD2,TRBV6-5,CASSPDLAVAYNEQFF,TGTGCCAGCAGCCCAGATCTAGCGGTAGCCTACAATGAGCAGTTCTTC
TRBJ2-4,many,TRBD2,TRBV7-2,CASSLRLAGGIQYF,TGTGCCAGCAGCCTACGGCTAGCGGGAGGCATTCAGTACTTC
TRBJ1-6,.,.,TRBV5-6,CASRLEGRANSPLHF,TGTGCCAGCAGATTGGAAGGCAGGGCAAATTCACCCCTCCACTTT
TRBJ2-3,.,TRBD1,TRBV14,CASSPWTGLLGTDTQYF,TGTGCCAGCAGCCCCTGGACAGGGCTTCTTGGCACAGATACGCAGTATTTT
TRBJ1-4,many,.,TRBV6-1,CASSEAHREEKLFF,TGTGCCAGCAGTGAAGCGCACAGGGAGGAAAAACTGTTTTTT
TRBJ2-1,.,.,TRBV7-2,CASSLAGGRSDEQFF,TGTGCCAGCAGCTTAGCGGGGGGGCGCAGCGATGAGCAGTTCTTC
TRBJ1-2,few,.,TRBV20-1,CSATVAGYTF,TGCAGTGCTACCGTGGCTGGCTACACCTTC
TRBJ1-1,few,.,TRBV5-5,CASTPRLRAGDTEAFF,TGTGCCAGCACCCCTCGGTTGAGAGCAGGGGACACTGAAGCTTTCTTT
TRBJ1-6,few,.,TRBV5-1,CASSLTSGLNSPLHF,TGCGCCAGCAGCTTGACATCGGGACTCAATTCACCCCTCCACTTT
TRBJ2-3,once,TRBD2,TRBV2,CASRLSGRGTDTQYF,TGTGCCAGCAGGCTTAGCGGGAGGGGCACAGATACGCAGTATTTT
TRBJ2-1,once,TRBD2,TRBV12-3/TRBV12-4,CASSSSSGISEQFF,TGTGCCAGCAGTTCGTCTAGCGGGATAAGTGAGCAGTTCTTC
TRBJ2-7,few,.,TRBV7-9,CASSPGPGLTYEQYF,TGTGCCAGCAGCCCCGGGCCAGGGCTAACCTACGAGCAGTACTTC
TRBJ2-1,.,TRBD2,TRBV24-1,CATSDFSSGRVGNEQFF,TGTGCCACCAGTGATTTTTCTAGCGGGAGAGTAGGAAATGAGCAGTTCTTC
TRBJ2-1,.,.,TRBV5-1,CASSLGQVTYNEQFF,TGCGCCAGCAGCTTGGGACAGGTTACCTACAATGAGCAGTTCTTC
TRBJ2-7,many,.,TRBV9,CASSVLPGGGGEQYF,TGTGCCAGCAGCGTGCTTCCCGGGGGCGGGGGCGAGCAGTACTTC
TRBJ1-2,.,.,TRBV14,CASSQDRGSNYGYTF,TGTGCCAGCAGCCAAGACCGGGGCAGCAACTATGGCTACACCTTC
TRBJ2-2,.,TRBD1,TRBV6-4,CASSRTGDNTGELFF,TGTGCCAGCAGCCGGACAGGGGATAACACCGGGGAGCTGTTTTTT
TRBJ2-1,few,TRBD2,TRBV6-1,CASSAQGGFGNEQFF,TGTGCCAGCAGTGCTCAGGGAGGGTTTGGCAATGAGCAGTTCTTC